Given below is one T cell receptor (beta chain) in context. This record belongs to a study of T cell changes during pregnancy in multiple sclerosis. Method: immunoSEQ multiplex PCR; TCRdb's copy keeps in-frame clones and lacks some. The sample carries 65,000 to 85,000 clones, about 90% recorded once. Germline V CDR1 and CDR2: SGHVS, FQNEAQ. Deletions cut 2 bases from V and 5 bases from J, with 9 bases between. CDR3 size: 14 residues. The gene calls are TRBV7-8 and TRBJ1-4; D is undetermined. The sequence came from a female donor in good health, enrolled as a control in a pregnancy study. The sample in question was peripheral blood, obtained in the first trimester of pregnancy. The CDR3 loop is CASSLRSKNEKLFF. In DNA form, the CDR3 reads TGTGCCAGCAGCTTACGGTCGAAAAATGAAAAACTGTTTTTT.